This T cell receptor (beta chain) was captured by sequencing in a study of CD4+ T cells in melanoma. The data were produced by immunoSEQ multiplex PCR, yet TCRdb's version contains in-frame clones alone and is incomplete. The sample consists of over 5,500 clones, about 56% of them appearing once. The CDR3 consists of 13 residues. Germline assignment: CDR1 SGHKS and CDR2 YYEKEE (reference sequence). V lost 4 bases, J lost 1 base, and 8 bases lay in between. The V and J genes are TRBV5-5 and TRBJ1-2, with D possibly being TRBD1 (5 bases). The TCR originated in a human donor with melanoma. Sequencing used cells from a culture (not recorded whether cultured in vitro). In DNA, the CDR3 is TGTGCCAGCAGCCCCAGGGTTAACTATGGCTACACCTTC. The encoded protein is CASSPRVNYGYTF.